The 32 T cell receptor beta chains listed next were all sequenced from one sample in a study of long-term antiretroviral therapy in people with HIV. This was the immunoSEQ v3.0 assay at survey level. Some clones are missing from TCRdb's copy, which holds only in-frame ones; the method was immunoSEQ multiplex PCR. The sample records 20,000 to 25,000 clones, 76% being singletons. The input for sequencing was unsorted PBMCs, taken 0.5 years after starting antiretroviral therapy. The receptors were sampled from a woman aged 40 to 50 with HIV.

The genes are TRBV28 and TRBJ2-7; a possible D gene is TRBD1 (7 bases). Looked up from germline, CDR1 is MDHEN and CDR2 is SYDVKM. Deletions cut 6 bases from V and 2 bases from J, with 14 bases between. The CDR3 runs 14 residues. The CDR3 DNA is TGTGCCAGCAGCCCCGGAGGGGGCGCCTACGAGCAGTACTTC. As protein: CASSPGGGAYEQYF.

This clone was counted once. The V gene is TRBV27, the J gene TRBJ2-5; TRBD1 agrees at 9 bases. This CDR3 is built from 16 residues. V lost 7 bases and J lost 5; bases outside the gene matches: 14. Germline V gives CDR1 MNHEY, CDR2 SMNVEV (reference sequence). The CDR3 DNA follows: TGTGCCAGCACCCGGTCTCTGGGACAGGGCGTCGAGACCCAGTACTTC. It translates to CASTRSLGQGVETQYF.

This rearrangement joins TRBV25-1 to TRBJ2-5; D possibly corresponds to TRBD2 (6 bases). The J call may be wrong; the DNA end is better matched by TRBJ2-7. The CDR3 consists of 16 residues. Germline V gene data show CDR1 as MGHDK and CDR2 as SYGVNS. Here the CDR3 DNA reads TGTGCCAGCAGTGACTTGGGGGGTGTATCGGGAAACGAGCAGTACTTC. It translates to CASSDLGGVSGNEQYF.

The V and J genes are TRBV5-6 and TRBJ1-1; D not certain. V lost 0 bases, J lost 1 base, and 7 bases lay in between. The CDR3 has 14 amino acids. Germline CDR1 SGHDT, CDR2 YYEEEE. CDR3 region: CASSLGWGNTEAFF. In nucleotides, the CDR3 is TGTGCCAGCAGCTTGGGGTGGGGGAACACTGAAGCTTTCTTT. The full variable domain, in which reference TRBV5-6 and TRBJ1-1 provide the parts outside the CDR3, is DAGVTQSPTHLIKTRGQQVTLRCSPKSGHDTVSWYQQALGQGPQFIFQYYEEEERQRGNFPDRFSGHQFPNYSSELNVNALLLGDSALYLCASSLGWGNTEAFFGQGTRLTVV.

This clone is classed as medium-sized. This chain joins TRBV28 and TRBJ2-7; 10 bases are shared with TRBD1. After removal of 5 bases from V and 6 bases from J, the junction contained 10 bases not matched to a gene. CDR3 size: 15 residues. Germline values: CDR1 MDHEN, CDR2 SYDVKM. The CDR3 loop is CASSELRTGGVEQYF. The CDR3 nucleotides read TGTGCCAGCAGTGAGCTCCGGACAGGGGGGGTCGAGCAGTACTTC.

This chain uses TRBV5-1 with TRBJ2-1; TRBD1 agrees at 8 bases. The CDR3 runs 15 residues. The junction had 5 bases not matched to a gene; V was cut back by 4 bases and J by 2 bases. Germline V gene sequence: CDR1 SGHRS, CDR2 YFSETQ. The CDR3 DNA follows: TGCGCCAGCAGCCCGCAGGGGGCGGCCTACAATGAGCAGTTCTTC. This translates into CASSPQGAAYNEQFF.

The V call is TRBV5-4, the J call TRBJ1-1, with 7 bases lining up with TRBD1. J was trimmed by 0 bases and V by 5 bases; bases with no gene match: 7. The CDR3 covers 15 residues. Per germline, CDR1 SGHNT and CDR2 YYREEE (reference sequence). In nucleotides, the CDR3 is TGTGCCAGCAGGCTGGACAGGAACATGAACACTGAAGCTTTCTTT. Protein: CASRLDRNMNTEAFF.

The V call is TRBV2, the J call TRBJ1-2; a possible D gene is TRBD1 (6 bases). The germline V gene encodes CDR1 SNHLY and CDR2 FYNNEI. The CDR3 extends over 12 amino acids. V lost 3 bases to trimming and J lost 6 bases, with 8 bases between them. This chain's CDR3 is CASSETGHGYTF. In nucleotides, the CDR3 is TGTGCCAGCAGTGAGACAGGTCATGGCTACACCTTC.

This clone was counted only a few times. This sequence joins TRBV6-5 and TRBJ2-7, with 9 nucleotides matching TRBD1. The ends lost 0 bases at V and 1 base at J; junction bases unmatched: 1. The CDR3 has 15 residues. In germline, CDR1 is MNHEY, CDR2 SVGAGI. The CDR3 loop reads CASSYSGTGSYEQYF. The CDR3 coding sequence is TGTGCCAGCAGTTACTCCGGGACAGGGTCCTACGAGCAGTACTTC.

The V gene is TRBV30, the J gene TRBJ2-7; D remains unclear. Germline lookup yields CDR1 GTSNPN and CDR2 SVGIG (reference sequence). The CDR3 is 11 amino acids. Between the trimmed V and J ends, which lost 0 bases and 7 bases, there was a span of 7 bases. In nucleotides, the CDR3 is TGTGCCTGGAGTGTCCTCGGGGAGCAGTACTTC. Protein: CAWSVLGEQYF.

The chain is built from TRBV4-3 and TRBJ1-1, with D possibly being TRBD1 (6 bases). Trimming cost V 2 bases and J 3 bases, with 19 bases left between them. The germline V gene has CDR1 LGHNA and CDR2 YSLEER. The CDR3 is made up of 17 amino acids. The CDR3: CASSQSRTAQGDTEAFF. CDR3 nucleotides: TGCGCCAGCAGCCAATCCCGCACCGCACAGGGCGACACTGAAGCTTTCTTT.

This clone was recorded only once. DNA for the CDR3: TGCAGCGTTGATAACCAGGGGCGGGGGGATGGCTACACCTTC. Amino acid sequence: CSVDNQGRGDGYTF. The chain carries TRBV29-1 and TRBJ1-2, with TRBD1 as a possible D gene (6 bases). Germline V gene data show CDR1 as SQVTM and CDR2 as ANQGSEA. The CDR3 contains 14 residues. V was clipped by 3 bases and J by 6 bases, with 17 bases between them. Full variable domain (outside the CDR3, taken from reference TRBV29-1 and TRBJ1-2): SAVISQKPSRDICQRGTSLTIQCQVDSQVTMMFWYRQQPGQSLTLIATANQGSEATYESGFVIDKFPISRPNLTFSTLTVSNMSPEDSSIYLCSVDNQGRGDGYTFGSGTRLTVV.

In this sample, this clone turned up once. In nucleotides, the CDR3 is TGTGCCAGCATCCCCGGACTACTCACAGATACGCAGTATTTT. Its translation is CASIPGLLTDTQYF. J is TRBJ2-3 and V is TRBV7-2, with a weak D call TRBD2 (6 bases). V was pared by 7 bases and J by 2 bases, with 13 bases between. Germline V lookup: CDR1 SGHTA, CDR2 FQGNSA. This CDR3 contains 14 residues.

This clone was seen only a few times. In DNA, the CDR3 is TGTGCCAGCAGCCTCATAAATGAAGCTTTCTTT. Translation: CASSLINEAFF. The rearrangement joins TRBV7-2 to TRBJ1-1; no firm D call. CDR1 is SGHTA and CDR2 is FQGNSA in the germline V gene. This CDR3 has 11 amino acids. The V and J ends lost 5 bases and 7 bases respectively, with 8 bases between them.

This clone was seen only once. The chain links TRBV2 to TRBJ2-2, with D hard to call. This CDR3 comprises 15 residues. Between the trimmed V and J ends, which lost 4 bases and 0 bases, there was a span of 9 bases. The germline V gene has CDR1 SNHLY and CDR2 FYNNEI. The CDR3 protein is CASSVELPNTGELFF. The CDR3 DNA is TGTGCCAGCAGTGTAGAGCTACCGAACACCGGGGAGCTGTTTTTT.

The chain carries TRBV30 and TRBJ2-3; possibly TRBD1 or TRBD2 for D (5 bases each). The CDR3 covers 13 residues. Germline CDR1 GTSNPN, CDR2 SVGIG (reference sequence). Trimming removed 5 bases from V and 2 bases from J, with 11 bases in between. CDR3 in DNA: TGTGCCTGGGGATGGGGACCCACAGATACGCAGTATTTT. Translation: CAWGWGPTDTQYF.

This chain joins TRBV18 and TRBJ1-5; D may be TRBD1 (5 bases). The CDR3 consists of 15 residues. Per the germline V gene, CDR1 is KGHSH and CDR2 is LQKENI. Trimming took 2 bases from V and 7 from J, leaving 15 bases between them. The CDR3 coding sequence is TGTGCCAGCTCACCAAACGGCCAGGGAGGCCAGCCCCAGCATTTT. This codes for CASSPNGQGGQPQHF.

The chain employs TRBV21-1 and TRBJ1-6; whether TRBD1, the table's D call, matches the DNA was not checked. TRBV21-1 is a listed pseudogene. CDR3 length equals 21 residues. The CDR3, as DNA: TGTGCCAGCAGAAATAGTATCCCAGGGGGCTATAGACTCTCCTATAATTCACCCCTCCACTTT. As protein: CASRNSIPGGYRLSYNSPLHF.

In DNA form, the CDR3 reads TGTGCCTGGCCAGGGACAGGGAGGGAAAAACTGTTTTTT. As protein: CAWPGTGREKLFF. V usage is TRBV30 and J usage is TRBJ1-4; TRBD1 matches at 9 bases. Per the germline V gene, CDR1 is GTSNPN and CDR2 is SVGIG (reference sequence). V was clipped by 5 bases and J by 8 bases; unmatched bases: 6. The CDR3 has 13 residues. The whole variable domain, remainder taken from reference TRBV30 and TRBJ1-4, is SQTIHQWPATLVQPVGSPLSLECTVEGTSNPNLYWYRQAAGRGLQLLFYSVGIGQISSEVPQNLSASRPQDRQFILSSKKLLLSDSGFYLCAWPGTGREKLFFGSGTQLSVL.

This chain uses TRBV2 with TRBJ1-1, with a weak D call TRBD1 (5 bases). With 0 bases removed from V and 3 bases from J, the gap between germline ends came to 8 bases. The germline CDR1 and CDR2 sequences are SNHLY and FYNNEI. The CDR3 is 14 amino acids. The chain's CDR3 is CASSEAGAYTEAFF. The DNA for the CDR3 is TGTGCCAGCAGTGAAGCAGGGGCCTACACTGAAGCTTTCTTT.

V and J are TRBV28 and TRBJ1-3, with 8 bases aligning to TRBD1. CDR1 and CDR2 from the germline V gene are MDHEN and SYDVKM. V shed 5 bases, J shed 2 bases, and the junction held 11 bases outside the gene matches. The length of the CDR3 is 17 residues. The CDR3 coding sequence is TGTGCCAGCAGTCCGGGGACAGGCCTCTTTACTGGAAACACCATATATTTT. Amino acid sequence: CASSPGTGLFTGNTIYF. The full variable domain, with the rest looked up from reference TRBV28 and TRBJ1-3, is DVKVTQSSRYLVKRTGEKVFLECVQDMDHENMFWYRQDPGLGLRLIYFSYDVKMKEKGDIPEGYSVSREKKERFSLILESASTNQTSMYLCASSPGTGLFTGNTIYFGEGSWLTVV.

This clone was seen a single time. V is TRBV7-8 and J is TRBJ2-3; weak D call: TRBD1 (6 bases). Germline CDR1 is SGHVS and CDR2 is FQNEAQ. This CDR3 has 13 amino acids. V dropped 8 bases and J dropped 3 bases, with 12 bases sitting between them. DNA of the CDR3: TGTGCCAGCTGGCCAGGGGTGACAGATACGCAGTATTTT. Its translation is CASWPGVTDTQYF.

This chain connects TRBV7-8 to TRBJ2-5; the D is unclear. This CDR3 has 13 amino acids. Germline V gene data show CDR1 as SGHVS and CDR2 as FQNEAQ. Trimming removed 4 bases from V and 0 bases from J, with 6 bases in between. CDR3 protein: CASSSAHQETQYF. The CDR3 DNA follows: TGTGCCAGCAGCTCCGCCCACCAAGAGACCCAGTACTTC.

The CDR3 protein is CASSPQEGTGDSPLHF. CDR3 nucleotide sequence: TGTGCCAGTAGTCCCCAGGAGGGGACAGGGGATTCACCCCTCCACTTT. This sequence joins TRBV19 and TRBJ1-6; 10 nucleotides line up with TRBD1. Losses at the gene ends were 5 bases for V and 8 bases for J; bases not matched to a gene: 9. The CDR3 runs 16 residues. CDR1 is LNHDA, CDR2 SQIVND, per germline (reference sequence).

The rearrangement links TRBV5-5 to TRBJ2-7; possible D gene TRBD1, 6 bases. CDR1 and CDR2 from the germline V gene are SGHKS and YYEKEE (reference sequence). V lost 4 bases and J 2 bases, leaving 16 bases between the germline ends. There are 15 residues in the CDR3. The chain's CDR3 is CASSPTDRSPYEQYF. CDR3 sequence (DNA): TGTGCCAGCAGCCCAACCGACAGGAGTCCCTACGAGCAGTACTTC. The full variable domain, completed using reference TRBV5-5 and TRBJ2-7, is DAGVTQSPTHLIKTRGQQVTLRCSPISGHKSVSWYQQVLGQGPQFIFQYYEKEERGRGNFPDRFSARQFPNYSSELNVNALLLGDSALYLCASSPTDRSPYEQYFGPGTRLTVT.

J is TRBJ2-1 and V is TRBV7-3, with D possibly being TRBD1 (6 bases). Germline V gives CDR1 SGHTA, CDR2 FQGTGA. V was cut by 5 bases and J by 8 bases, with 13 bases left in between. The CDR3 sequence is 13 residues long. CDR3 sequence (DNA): TGTGCCAGCAGCGCCGGGACAAATTATGAGCAGTTCTTC. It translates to CASSAGTNYEQFF. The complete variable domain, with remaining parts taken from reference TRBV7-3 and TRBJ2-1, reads GAGVSQTPSNKVTEKGKYVELRCDPISGHTALYWYRQSLGQGPEFLIYFQGTGAADDSGLPNDRFFAVRPEGSVSTLKIQRTERGDSAVYLCASSAGTNYEQFFGPGTRLTVL.

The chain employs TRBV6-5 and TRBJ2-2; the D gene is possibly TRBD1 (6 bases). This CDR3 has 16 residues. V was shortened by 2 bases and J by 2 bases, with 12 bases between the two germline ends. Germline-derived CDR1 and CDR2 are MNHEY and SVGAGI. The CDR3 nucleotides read TGTGCCAGCAGTTACGGGGACACGCGAAACACCGGGGAGCTGTTTTTT. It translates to CASSYGDTRNTGELFF.

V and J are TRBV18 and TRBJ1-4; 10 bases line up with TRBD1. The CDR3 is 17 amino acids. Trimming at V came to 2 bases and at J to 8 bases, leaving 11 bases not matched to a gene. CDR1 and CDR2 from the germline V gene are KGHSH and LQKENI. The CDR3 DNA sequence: TGTGCCAGCTCACCAACGAAGGGACAGGGGAAGGACGAAAAACTGTTTTTT. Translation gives CASSPTKGQGKDEKLFF.

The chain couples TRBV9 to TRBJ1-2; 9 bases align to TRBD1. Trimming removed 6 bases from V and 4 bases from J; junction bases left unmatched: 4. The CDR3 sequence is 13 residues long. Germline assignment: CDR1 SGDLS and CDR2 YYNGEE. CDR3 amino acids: CASNTGGVYGYTF. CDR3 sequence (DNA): TGTGCCAGCAATACAGGGGGCGTCTATGGCTACACCTTC.

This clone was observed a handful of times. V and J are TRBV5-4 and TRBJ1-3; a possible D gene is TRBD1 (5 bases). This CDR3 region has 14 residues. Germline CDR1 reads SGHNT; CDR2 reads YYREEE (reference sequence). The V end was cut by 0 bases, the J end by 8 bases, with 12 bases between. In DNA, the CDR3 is TGTGCCAGCAGCTTGGAGCTGGGGGGGGACACCATATATTTT. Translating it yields CASSLELGGDTIYF.

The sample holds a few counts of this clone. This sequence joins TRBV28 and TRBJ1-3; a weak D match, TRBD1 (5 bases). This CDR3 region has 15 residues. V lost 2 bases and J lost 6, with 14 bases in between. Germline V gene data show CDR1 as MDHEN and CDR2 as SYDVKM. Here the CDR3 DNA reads TGTGCCAGCAGTTTACAGGGCAGGGACGCAAACACCATATATTTT. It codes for CASSLQGRDANTIYF.

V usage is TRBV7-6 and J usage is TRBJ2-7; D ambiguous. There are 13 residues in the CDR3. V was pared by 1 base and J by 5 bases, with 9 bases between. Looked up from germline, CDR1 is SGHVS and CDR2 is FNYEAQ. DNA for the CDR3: TGTGCCAGCAGCTTAGGTGGGAACCACGAGCAGTACTTC. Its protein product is CASSLGGNHEQYF.